This entry lists 21 T cell receptor beta chains sequenced from one sample in a study of cytomegalovirus exposure and HLA in healthy donors. Data came from immunoSEQ multiplex PCR; TCRdb stores just in-frame clones and leaves some out. The sample includes roughly 140,000 clones, around nine tenths of them seen just once. The sequenced sample was PBMCs. The origin of the receptors is a man between 18 and 35 years old in good health and CMV-seropositive.

The CDR3 coding sequence is TGCAGCGTTGAAGGGGCTCAGGGCGCTGTGAACACTGAAGCTTTCTTT. This encodes CSVEGAQGAVNTEAFF. V gene TRBV29-1 combines with J gene TRBJ1-1; tentatively, D is TRBD1 (5 bases). Germline CDR1 reads SQVTM; CDR2 reads ANQGSEA. The CDR3 has 16 residues. V lost 1 base, J lost 0 bases, and 15 bases lay in between.

The genes are TRBV5-1 and TRBJ2-7, with 8 bases lining up with TRBD1. Germline CDR1 SGHRS, CDR2 YFSETQ. After removal of 7 bases from V and 0 bases from J, the junction contained 18 bases not matched to a gene. This CDR3 region has 18 residues. Written as DNA, the CDR3 is TGCGCCAGCCGGACCGACAGGGGTCGCGTTGGGAGCTCCTACGAGCAGTACTTC. As protein: CASRTDRGRVGSSYEQYF.

The V gene is TRBV7-8, the J gene TRBJ2-5; 7 bases align to TRBD1. The CDR3 sequence is 15 residues long. V lost 2 bases, J lost 3 bases, and 6 bases stayed unmatched. Germline CDR1 is SGHVS and CDR2 is FQNEAQ. The CDR3 sequence: CASSLRDSRKETQYF. The CDR3 bases are TGTGCCAGCAGCTTACGGGACAGCCGGAAAGAGACCCAGTACTTC.

This chain links TRBV9 with TRBJ2-2; TRBD2 might be the D (5 bases). Germline V lookup: CDR1 SGDLS, CDR2 YYNGEE. Trimming removed 3 bases from V and 0 bases from J, with 15 bases in between. The CDR3 length is 17 residues. As DNA, the CDR3 is TGTGCCAGCAGCGGGGCCTACAGCGGCCCGAACACCGGGGAGCTGTTTTTT. Its translation: CASSGAYSGPNTGELFF.

The chain has TRBV18 and TRBJ2-2, with a weak D call TRBD2 (5 bases). Per the germline V gene, CDR1 is KGHSH and CDR2 is LQKENI. The CDR3 consists of 14 residues. V was clipped by 3 bases and J by 1 base, with 6 bases between them. The CDR3 loop is CASSPGVNTGELFF. The CDR3 nucleotides read TGTGCCAGCTCACCCGGGGTGAACACCGGGGAGCTGTTTTTT.

V and J are TRBV28 and TRBJ1-4, with D perhaps TRBD1 (5 bases). Germline CDR1 MDHEN, CDR2 SYDVKM. Trimming stripped 6 bases from V and 0 bases from J, with 11 bases between. This CDR3 is 15 amino acids long. For the CDR3, the DNA is TGTGCCAGCAGACCGCCCAGGGCAACTAATGAAAAACTGTTTTTT. As protein: CASRPPRATNEKLFF.

The chain has TRBV30 and TRBJ1-5; 7 bases agree with TRBD1. Germline-derived CDR1 and CDR2 are GTSNPN and SVGIG (reference sequence). There are 16 residues in the CDR3. V shed 2 bases and J 0 bases; nucleotides not matched to a gene: 7. CDR3 sequence (DNA): TGTGCCTGGAGTAGGGGGCTAGATAATAGCAATCAGCCCCAGCATTTT. Translated: CAWSRGLDNSNQPQHF.

This chain uses TRBV5-1 with TRBJ2-1; 7 bases are shared with TRBD1. The V gene end was trimmed by 4 bases and the J gene end by 4 bases; junction bases not matched to a gene: 8. CDR1 and CDR2 from the germline V gene are SGHRS and YFSETQ. The CDR3 has 15 amino acids. The DNA of the CDR3 is TGCGCCAGCAGCCCGGACAGGTCCCTATACAATGAGCAGTTCTTC. Translating gives CASSPDRSLYNEQFF.

This chain links TRBV19 with TRBJ1-1, with D hard to call. Per germline, CDR1 LNHDA and CDR2 SQIVND (reference sequence). The ends were cut back, 7 bases at V and 0 bases at J, with 12 bases in the middle. The CDR3 has 14 residues. The CDR3 reads CASKRTYMNTEAFF. The CDR3 coding sequence is TGTGCCAGTAAAAGAACGTACATGAACACTGAAGCTTTCTTT.

In DNA form, the CDR3 reads TGTGCCAGCAGCAAACGACAGCGTCCTCCCAGGAGTGGCTACACCTTC. This gives the protein CASSKRQRPPRSGYTF. The genes are TRBV5-6 and TRBJ1-2; TRBD1 might be the D (5 bases). Trimming pared 4 bases from V and 7 bases from J, leaving 23 bases between. From germline, CDR1 is SGHDT and CDR2 YYEEEE. This CDR3 region has 16 residues.

The rearrangement joins TRBV7-9 to TRBJ1-2; 7 positions match TRBD1. CDR1 and CDR2 from the germline V gene are SEHNR and FQNEAQ (reference sequence). CDR3 length: 15 residues. The V gene end was trimmed by 1 base and the J gene end by 6 bases; junction bases not matched to a gene: 8. CDR3 nucleotide sequence: TGTGCCAGCAGCTTAGGGATAAGAGGGGGCGATGGCTACACCTTC. It translates to CASSLGIRGGDGYTF.

The chain links TRBV5-4 to TRBJ2-1, with 9 positions matching TRBD1. Germline loops: CDR1 SGHNT, CDR2 YYREEE (reference sequence). This CDR3 has 15 residues. V was pared by 4 bases and J by 3 bases, with 5 bases of the junction left unmatched. The CDR3 here is CASSDGQGLYNEQFF. CDR3 bases: TGTGCCAGCAGCGACGGACAGGGGCTCTACAATGAGCAGTTCTTC.

The rearrangement joins TRBV5-1 to TRBJ1-2, with D maybe TRBD1 (5 bases). V lost 0 bases, J lost 6 bases, and 9 bases lay in between. Germline CDR1 is SGHRS and CDR2 is YFSETQ. This CDR3 has 13 residues. Here the CDR3 DNA reads TGCGCCAGCAGCTTGGAGGGGTCGAATGGCTACACCTTC. It is translated as CASSLEGSNGYTF. Full variable domain (rest looked up from reference TRBV5-1 and TRBJ1-2): KAGVTQTPRYLIKTRGQQVTLSCSPISGHRSVSWYQQTPGQGLQFLFEYFSETQRNKGNFPGRFSGRQFSNSRSEMNVSTLELGDSALYLCASSLEGSNGYTFGSGTRLTVV.

The chain combines TRBV5-8 with TRBJ1-2, with 9 bases aligning to TRBD1. Trimming removed 4 bases from V and 7 bases from J; junction bases left unmatched: 11. CDR3 length: 15 amino acids. Germline CDR1 reads SGHTS; CDR2 reads YDEGEE. The CDR3 sequence: CASSLKRTGAGGYTF. The CDR3 bases are TGTGCCAGCAGCCTAAAGAGGACAGGGGCAGGTGGCTACACCTTC.

The chain recombines TRBV5-1 with TRBJ2-3, with 11 bases aligning to TRBD2. Germline V gives CDR1 SGHRS, CDR2 YFSETQ. The length of the CDR3 is 18 residues. V was clipped by 6 bases and J by 0 bases; unmatched bases: 12. CDR3 nucleotide sequence: TGCGCCAGCACCTTTGGGCCTAGCGGGGGGTACAGCACAGATACGCAGTATTTT. This encodes CASTFGPSGGYSTDTQYF.

The rearrangement joins TRBV2 to TRBJ2-7; TRBD1 matches 8 bases. The germline V gene encodes CDR1 SNHLY and CDR2 FYNNEI. The V gene end was trimmed by 6 bases and the J gene end by 3 bases; junction bases not matched to a gene: 19. CDR3 length: 18 residues. CDR3 coding DNA: TGTGCCAGCAGAGGACAGGGACCTTCGACTAGTAACGACTACGAGCAGTACTTC. It codes for CASRGQGPSTSNDYEQYF.

This clone was seen only once. This chain links TRBV13 with TRBJ2-1, with 8 bases fitting TRBD2. This CDR3 is built from 13 residues. The germline V gene encodes CDR1 PRHDT and CDR2 FYEKMQ (reference sequence). Trimming removed 5 bases from V and 10 bases from J; junction bases left unmatched: 7. Here the CDR3 DNA reads TGTGCCAGCAGCGCGCGGGGGGATGGGGAGCAGTTCTTC. This sequence encodes CASSARGDGEQFF.

The chain couples TRBV6-5 to TRBJ1-3, with D uncertain. CDR3 size: 16 residues. CDR1 is MNHEY, CDR2 SVGAGI, per germline. Trimming pared 0 bases from V and 0 bases from J, leaving 9 bases between. CDR3 DNA: TGTGCCAGCAGTTACTCACTCCGATCCTCTGGAAACACCATATATTTT. It codes for CASSYSLRSSGNTIYF.

The table lists this clone with a count of one. The CDR3 protein is CASPGQGNEKLFF. CDR3 in DNA: TGTGCCTCCCCGGGACAGGGTAACGAAAAACTGTTTTTT. The V call is TRBV30, the J call TRBJ1-4, with 9 bases fitting TRBD1. Trimming at V came to 7 bases and at J to 8 bases, leaving 8 bases not matched to a gene. The germline CDR1 and CDR2 sequences are GTSNPN and SVGIG (reference sequence). This CDR3 has 13 residues.

V gene TRBV30 combines with J gene TRBJ2-3, with D possibly being TRBD1 (6 bases). Looked up from germline, CDR1 is GTSNPN and CDR2 is SVGIG (reference sequence). CDR3 size: 14 residues. Trimming left V 1 base short and J 2 bases short, with 10 bases between. The CDR3 spells CAWSDGTITDTQYF. In nucleotides, the CDR3 is TGTGCCTGGAGTGATGGGACAATCACAGATACGCAGTATTTT.

The chain has TRBV9 and TRBJ2-1; 10 bases fit TRBD2. This CDR3 spans 16 amino acids. Germline V CDR1 and CDR2: SGDLS, YYNGEE. With V trimmed by 4 bases and J by 7 bases, 11 bases remained unmatched. CDR3 DNA: TGTGCCAGCAGCCCCACCCGGGCTAGCGGGAGTAATGAGCAGTTCTTC. This translates into CASSPTRASGSNEQFF. Filled out from reference TRBV9 and TRBJ2-1, the complete variable domain reads DSGVTQTPKHLITATGQRVTLRCSPRSGDLSVYWYQQSLDQGLQFLIQYYNGEERAKGNILERFSAQQFPDLHSELNLSSLELGDSALYFCASSPTRASGSNEQFFGPGTRLTVL.